This T cell receptor beta chain was sequenced for a study of monozygotic twins with inflammatory bowel disease. The CDR3 extends over 16 amino acids. The germline V gene encodes CDR1 LGHNA and CDR2 YNFKEQ. TCRdb reprocessed the 5' RACE reads and reports one entry per CDR3 protein, with no DNA. Its table lists approximately 400,000 distinct CDR3 sequences. The J gene is TRBJ2-1, the V gene TRBV4-2; the TCRdb D gene call, TRBD1, has no DNA to confirm it. The sample comprised blood. The sequence was collected from a human donor with ulcerative colitis or Crohn's disease, or a healthy co-twin of an affected twin (not recorded which). The CDR3 here is CASSQDPRGGADEQFF.